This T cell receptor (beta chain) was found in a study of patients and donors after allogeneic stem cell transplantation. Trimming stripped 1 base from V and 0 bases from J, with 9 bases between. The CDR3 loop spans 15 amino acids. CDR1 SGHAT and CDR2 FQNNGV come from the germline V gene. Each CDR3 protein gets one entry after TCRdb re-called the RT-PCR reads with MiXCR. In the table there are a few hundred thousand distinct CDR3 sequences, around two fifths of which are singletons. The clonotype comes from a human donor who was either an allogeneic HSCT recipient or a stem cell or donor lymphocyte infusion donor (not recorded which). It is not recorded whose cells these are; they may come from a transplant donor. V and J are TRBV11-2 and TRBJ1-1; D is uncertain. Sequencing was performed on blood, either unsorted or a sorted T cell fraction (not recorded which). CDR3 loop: CASSLAGNMNTEAFF. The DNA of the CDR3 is TGTGCCAGCAGCTTAGCCGGGAACATGAACACTGAAGCTTTCTTT.